The T cell receptor beta chain described here comes from a study of T cells in women clearing cervical HPV infection. Sequenced by immunoSEQ multiplex PCR; TCRdb stores in-frame clones only, minus some. This sample's table has just over 20,000 clones. The material sequenced was blood buffy coat. This TCR came from a woman aged 18 to 75 with a cervical HPV16 infection that either progressed to CIN3+ or cleared (not recorded which).

The CDR3 bases that were read are TGCAGTGCTAGGGAGCAGGGAAGGAACATT. It specifies CSAREQGRNI. The whole CDR3 protein is CSAREQGRNIQYF. The rearrangement links TRBV20-1 to TRBJ2-4; a weak D match, TRBD1 (5 bases). The read gets to within 3 residues of the CDR3 end, and the germline J gene fills in the rest. The CDR3 totals 13 residues. CDR1 DFQATT and CDR2 SNEGSKA come from the germline V gene (reference sequence). V lost 3 bases to trimming and J lost 7 bases, with 13 bases between them.